This T cell receptor (beta chain) appears in the sequencing data of a study of beta chain features in type 1 diabetes (dated by TCRdb to the late 2010s). In terms of the full investigation: Patients and healthy donors did not differ in mean age, gender distribution, total cell number or subset yield. Regulatory and stem cell-like memory subsets were obtained from only 8 patients and roughly 8 healthy donors, while naive and central memory subsets were obtained from all 30 or so donors. The study compared the TCRB repertoires of sorted circulating CD4+ T cell subsets in recently diagnosed type 1 diabetes patients with those in matched healthy donors. A total of around 100 million sorted cells were examined across all samples, and RNA yield correlated strongly with the number of cells per subset.

Results and caveats for the whole study, not just this receptor: Shorter templates might have been favored by PCR, but patient and control samples were amplified and corrected together, so both groups would have been affected equally by any skew. Type 1 diabetes patients showed a moderate but significant shortening of TCRB CDR3 length in all four CD4+ subsets. Because small numbers of individuals were included in the HLA sub-analyses, any influence of HLA type on TCRB rearrangement was left unresolved. Sequencing cDNA rather than genomic DNA could over-represent highly expressing activated cells, although activation and CD3 levels did not differ between groups. Naive, central memory and regulatory TCRB repertoires appeared more similar among patients than among healthy donors. At VDJ recombination sites, patients with type 1 diabetes made fewer insertions and deleted more nucleotides, a pattern implying thymic rearrangement abnormalities.

A single peripheral blood draw of around 120 mL on average was collected from each donor into heparinised tubes. Using a panel that included CD45RO, CCR7, CD25, CD127, CD95 and CD27, naive, central memory, regulatory and stem cell-like memory CD4+ T cells were sorted on a BD FACSAria II. All sorted populations exceeded 95% purity. PBMCs were isolated immediately by Lymphoprep density gradient centrifugation and stained directly without culture. To minimize batch effects, samples were stained and sorted in pairs, one healthy donor with one patient per experiment. CDR1 MNHEY and CDR2 SVGAGI are derived from the germline V gene. Unmatched junction bases come to 11, with V trimmed by 5 bases and J by 6 bases. The CDR3 runs 16 residues from the cysteine to the phenylalanine. The kept DNA is CDR3 alone, 48 bases in frame from the first base. Concerning this clone: Its antigen target is currently unknown. No per-base quality is available; no much larger clone lies one base away.

All of the isolated RNA was reverse transcribed with the High Capacity cDNA Reverse Transcription Kit, so expressed TCRB transcripts were sequenced. Naive, central memory and regulatory T cell samples underwent deep immunoSEQ sequencing, averaging roughly 3.4 million total reads per sample. Sorted cells were lysed in RLT buffer, and RNA was extracted using DNase-treated RNeasy Micro or Mini kits according to cell number. To prevent cross-contamination, each cell subset was processed individually, whereas patient and healthy donor samples were processed jointly. Using the immunoSEQ multiplex PCR, TCRB sequences were amplified from cDNA into 87-bp fragments spanning the CDR3 region. Sequencing of the amplicons was performed on the Illumina HiSeq platform. Under the source paper's analysis protocol: PCR bias was corrected computationally using synthetic template baselines, and reads within Hamming distance 2 were collapsed, with unmergeable singletons discarded. Reads were aligned to IMGT to assign V, D and J genes, CDR3 length, and insertions or deletions at six rearrangement sites. Within each subset, clonotype counts were normalized to the number of sorted cells before true diversity and Gini coefficients were calculated with the tcR R package. The overlap coefficient, calculated on TCRB nucleotide sequences, was used to quantify repertoire sharing. TCRdb stores this immuneACCESS table with in-frame sequences only. Part of the clones is absent; in the studies checked, under half of the shortfall reflects unresolved V genes, and no reason is known for the rest. Clonal size and the V and J genes are those of that table, whereas D and trimming came from the DNA. Within this sample are 95,000 to 110,000 clones, with roughly 28% of them counted one time only. The ten top clones hold 0.5% to 0.55% of the sample.

The sequenced sample consisted of central memory CD4+ T cells from blood. The sequence came from a young woman with type 1 diabetes. The V and J segments used are TRBV6-5 and TRBJ2-3, and TRBD1 aligns with 10 junction nucleotides. The CDR3 in this case is CASSHWTGGGGDTQYF. The DNA sequence is given as TGTGCCAGCAGTCACTGGACAGGGGGAGGAGGGGATACGCAGTATTTT.